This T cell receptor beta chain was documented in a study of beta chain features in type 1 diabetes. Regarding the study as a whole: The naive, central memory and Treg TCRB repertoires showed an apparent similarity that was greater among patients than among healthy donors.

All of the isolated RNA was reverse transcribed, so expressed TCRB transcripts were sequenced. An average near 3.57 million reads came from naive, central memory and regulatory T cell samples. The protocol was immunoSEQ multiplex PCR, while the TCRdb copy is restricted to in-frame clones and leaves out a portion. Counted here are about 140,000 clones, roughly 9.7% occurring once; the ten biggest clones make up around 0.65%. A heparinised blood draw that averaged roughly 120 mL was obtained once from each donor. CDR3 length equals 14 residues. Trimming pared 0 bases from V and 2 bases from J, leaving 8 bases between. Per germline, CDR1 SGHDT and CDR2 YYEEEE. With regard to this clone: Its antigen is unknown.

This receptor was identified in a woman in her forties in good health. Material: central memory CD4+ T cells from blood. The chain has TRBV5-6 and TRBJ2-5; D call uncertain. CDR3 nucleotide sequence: TGTGCCAGCAGCTTGGGCTATCAACAAGAGACCCAGTACTTC. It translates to CASSLGYQQETQYF.